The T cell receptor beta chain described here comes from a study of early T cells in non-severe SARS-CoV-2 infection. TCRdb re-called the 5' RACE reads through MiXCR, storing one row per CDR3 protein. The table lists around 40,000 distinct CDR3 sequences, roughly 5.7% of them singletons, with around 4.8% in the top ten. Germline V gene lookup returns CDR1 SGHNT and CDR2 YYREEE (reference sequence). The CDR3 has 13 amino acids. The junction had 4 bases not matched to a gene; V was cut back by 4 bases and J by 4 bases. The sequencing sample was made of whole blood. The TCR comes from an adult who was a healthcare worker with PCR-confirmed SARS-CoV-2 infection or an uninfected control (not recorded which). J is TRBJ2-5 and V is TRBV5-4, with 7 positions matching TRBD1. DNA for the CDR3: TGTGCCAGCAGCGCTAACAGGGGAGAGACCCAGTACTTC. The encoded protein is CASSANRGETQYF.